Below, 17 T cell receptor beta chains from the same sample are listed, as sequenced in a study of blood T cell repertoires in COVID-19. The method was immunoSEQ multiplex PCR; TCRdb's version includes in-frame clones alone and lacks a portion of them. The profile shows 250,000 to 400,000 clones, around nine tenths of them singletons. The sequencing sample was made of PBMCs or T cells enriched from blood (not recorded which). The receptors originated from a man between 60 and 75 years old who had recovered from COVID-19.

The J gene is TRBJ2-3, the V gene TRBV30; 8 positions match TRBD2. The CDR3 consists of 15 residues. Germline trimming cut 5 bases from V and 2 bases from J; bases unmatched to any gene: 9. Germline V gene lookup returns CDR1 GTSNPN and CDR2 SVGIG (reference sequence). CDR3 sequence reads: CAWESGRTFTDTQYF. CDR3 in DNA: TGTGCCTGGGAAAGCGGGAGAACCTTCACAGATACGCAGTATTTT. Combining the CDR3 with reference TRBV30 and TRBJ2-3 gives the whole variable domain SQTIHQWPATLVQPVGSPLSLECTVEGTSNPNLYWYRQAAGRGLQLLFYSVGIGQISSEVPQNLSASRPQDRQFILSSKKLLLSDSGFYLCAWESGRTFTDTQYFGPGTRLTVL.

The rearrangement uses TRBV7-2 and TRBJ2-1; 10 positions match TRBD2. V was pared by 5 bases and J by 4 bases, with 5 bases of the junction left unmatched. This CDR3 is 15 amino acids long. Per germline, CDR1 SGHTA and CDR2 FQGNSA. This chain's CDR3 is CASSVGLASYNEQFF. CDR3 nucleotides: TGTGCCAGCAGCGTGGGACTAGCGTCGTACAATGAGCAGTTCTTC.

In DNA, the CDR3 is TGTGCCAGCACTCCTCGGACTAGCGGGAGGCACGAGCAGTACTTC. It specifies CASTPRTSGRHEQYF. The gene calls are TRBV6-5 and TRBJ2-7; 14 nucleotides line up with TRBD2. CDR1 and CDR2 from the germline V gene are MNHEY and SVGAGI. CDR3 size: 15 residues. V was pared by 7 bases and J by 5 bases, with 7 bases of the junction left unmatched.

The V and J genes are TRBV28 and TRBJ1-2; 7 bases map to TRBD1. This CDR3 comprises 13 residues. Germline values: CDR1 MDHEN, CDR2 SYDVKM. J gave up 3 bases and V 4 bases, and 2 bases lay outside the gene matches. CDR3 nucleotide sequence: TGTGCCAGCAGTTGGGGGACAGACTATGGCTACACCTTC. Protein sequence: CASSWGTDYGYTF.

The rearrangement uses TRBV14 and TRBJ2-1; 9 bases fit TRBD2. Germline lookup yields CDR1 SGHDN and CDR2 FVKESK. This CDR3 region has 14 residues. With V trimmed by 3 bases and J by 4 bases, 1 base remained unmatched. The CDR3 nucleotides are TGTGCCAGCAGCCAGACTAGCGGATACAATGAGCAGTTCTTC. This encodes CASSQTSGYNEQFF.

The CDR3 reads CASSAKQGASYEQYF. The CDR3 nucleotides are TGTGCCAGCAGTGCAAAACAGGGGGCTTCCTACGAGCAGTACTTC. The chain links TRBV25-1 to TRBJ2-7, with 9 positions matching TRBD1. CDR3 length equals 15 residues. The V segment lost 4 bases and the J segment 1 base; nucleotides outside the gene matches: 5. Germline CDR1 reads MGHDK; CDR2 reads SYGVNS.

The CDR3 DNA reads TGTGCCAGTACCTTCGACCCTACTAGCGTCCCAGATACGCAGTATTTT. It specifies CASTFDPTSVPDTQYF. This chain uses TRBV19 with TRBJ2-3, with 7 positions matching TRBD2. The CDR3 is 16 residues long. Unmatched junction bases numbered 14, after V lost 7 bases and J lost 4 bases. The germline V gene has CDR1 LNHDA and CDR2 SQIVND (reference sequence).

J is TRBJ2-1 and V is TRBV6-5, with 11 nucleotides matching TRBD2. CDR1 is MNHEY and CDR2 is SVGAGI in the germline V gene. The CDR3 is 15 amino acids. J lost 4 bases, V lost 6 bases, and 5 bases had no gene match. The CDR3 sequence: CASRPLAGVYNEQFF. CDR3 nucleotide sequence: TGTGCCAGCAGGCCACTAGCGGGAGTTTACAATGAGCAGTTCTTC.

The chain joins TRBV19 to TRBJ2-1, with 7 bases identical to TRBD1. The CDR3 consists of 15 residues. Trimming took 6 bases from V and 3 from J; bases not matched to a gene: 8. Per germline, CDR1 LNHDA and CDR2 SQIVND (reference sequence). CDR3 bases: TGTGCCAGTAGCCCCTTGGGGACAGACTACAATGAGCAGTTCTTC. Translation: CASSPLGTDYNEQFF.

This clone was counted a single time. The V call is TRBV5-1, the J call TRBJ1-5; possible D gene TRBD1, 6 bases. The germline V and J ends were trimmed by 4 bases and 5 bases, with 16 bases remaining between them. Germline CDR1 SGHRS, CDR2 YFSETQ. The CDR3 has 15 residues. The CDR3 loop reads CASSASGGEDQPQHF. The CDR3 bases are TGCGCCAGCAGCGCTAGCGGGGGCGAGGATCAGCCCCAGCATTTT.

The V call is TRBV3-1 (or the pseudogene TRBV3-2), the J call TRBJ2-7; 9 bases agree with TRBD1. The germline V gene has CDR1 LGHDT and CDR2 YNNKEL (reference sequence). The J segment lost 3 bases and the V segment lost 4 bases, leaving 4 bases of the junction unmatched. CDR3 length equals 14 residues. The CDR3 reads CASSPGTGSYEQYF. The CDR3 DNA sequence: TGTGCCAGCAGCCCAGGGACAGGGAGCTACGAGCAGTACTTC.

The chain joins TRBV30 to TRBJ2-2; D not resolved. The CDR3 has 16 residues. The V and J ends lost 4 bases and 7 bases respectively, with 22 bases between them. Looked up from germline, CDR1 is GTSNPN and CDR2 is SVGIG (reference sequence). The CDR3 DNA reads TGTGCCTGGACCCTTCCAGGCCTGGTCCCCGGCGGGGAGCTGTTTTTT. Amino acid sequence: CAWTLPGLVPGGELFF.

The CDR3 loop reads CASSHTSGKPYEQYF. In DNA, the CDR3 is TGTGCCAGCAGTCATACTAGCGGGAAACCATACGAGCAGTACTTC. J is TRBJ2-7 and V is TRBV28; 10 bases line up with TRBD2. The V gene end was trimmed by 5 bases and the J gene end by 4 bases; junction bases not matched to a gene: 8. Germline V lookup: CDR1 MDHEN, CDR2 SYDVKM. This CDR3 has 15 residues.

This clone has only one observation. The chain employs TRBV6-6 and TRBJ2-3, with 12 bases aligning to TRBD1. The CDR3 is 15 residues long. The trim removed 5 bases at V and 4 bases at J, leaving 4 bases unmatched. Germline values: CDR1 MNHNY, CDR2 SVGAGI (reference sequence). CDR3 bases: TGTGCCAGCAGTCGGGGACAGGGGGCGTCAGATACGCAGTATTTT. It codes for CASSRGQGASDTQYF.

This clone was observed a handful of times. The chain recombines TRBV19 with TRBJ1-5, with 9 nucleotides matching TRBD1. The length of the CDR3 is 15 residues. V shed 7 bases, J shed 4 bases, and the junction held 8 bases outside the gene matches. Germline V gene lookup returns CDR1 LNHDA and CDR2 SQIVND (reference sequence). The CDR3 spells CASKLDRGGNQPQHF. CDR3 DNA: TGTGCCAGTAAGTTGGACAGGGGAGGAAATCAGCCCCAGCATTTT.

V usage is TRBV5-5 and J usage is TRBJ2-7; TRBD2 agrees at 13 bases. V lost 5 bases and J lost 7; bases outside the gene matches: 12. CDR1 and CDR2 from the germline V gene are SGHKS and YYEKEE (reference sequence). The length of the CDR3 is 16 residues. CDR3 region: CASSPGLAGFFGEQYF. Here the CDR3 DNA reads TGTGCCAGCAGTCCGGGACTAGCGGGATTTTTCGGAGAGCAGTACTTC.

The chain uses TRBV19 and TRBJ1-1; 7 positions match TRBD1. CDR3 length: 13 amino acids. V lost 10 bases to trimming and J lost 0 bases; unmatched junction nucleotides: 5. Germline V gives CDR1 LNHDA, CDR2 SQIVND (reference sequence). CDR3 DNA sequence: TGTGCCATCAGGGACAGCCTGAACACTGAAGCTTTCTTT. Amino acid sequence: CAIRDSLNTEAFF.